This T cell receptor (beta chain) was retrieved from a study of blood T cell repertoires in COVID-19. The CDR3 spans 17 residues. Germline V gene data show CDR1 as SGDLS and CDR2 as YYNGEE. Trimming pared 0 bases from V and 0 bases from J, leaving 13 bases between. Clones were read by immunoSEQ multiplex PCR, and TCRdb kept only the in-frame ones, dropping some. The sample yields 250,000 or so clones, about nine tenths seen once. The sequence came from a woman aged 55-70 years with acute or convalescent COVID-19. The J gene is TRBJ1-3, the V gene TRBV9, with D hard to call. The sample consisted of peripheral blood. Written as DNA, the CDR3 is TGTGCCAGCAGCGTAGGAGGGTTTGACCTCTCTGGAAACACCATATATTTT. Its translation: CASSVGGFDLSGNTIYF.